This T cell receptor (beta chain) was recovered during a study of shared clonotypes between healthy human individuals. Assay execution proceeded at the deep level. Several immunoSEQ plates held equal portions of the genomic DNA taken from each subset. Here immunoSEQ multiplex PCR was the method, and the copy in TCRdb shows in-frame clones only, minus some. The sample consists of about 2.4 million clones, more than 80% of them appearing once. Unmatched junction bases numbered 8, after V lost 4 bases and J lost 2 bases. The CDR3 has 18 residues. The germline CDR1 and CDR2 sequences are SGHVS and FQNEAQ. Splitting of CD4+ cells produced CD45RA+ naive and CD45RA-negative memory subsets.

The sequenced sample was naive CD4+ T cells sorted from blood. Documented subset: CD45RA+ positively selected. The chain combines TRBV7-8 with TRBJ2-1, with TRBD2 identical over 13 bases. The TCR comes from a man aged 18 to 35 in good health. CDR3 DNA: TGTGCCAGCAGCTCGCCGACTAGCGGGGGGCAGACCTACAATGAGCAGTTCTTC. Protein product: CASSSPTSGGQTYNEQFF.